The clone carrying this T cell receptor (beta chain) was seen once. The antigen is not known. The junction differs from germline at one of its ends, possibly a read error. The source of the sample is a study of tumor-infiltrating lymphocytes in primary liver carcinoma. At the level of the study: In every tissue type, samples returned a similar yield of roughly 3.65 to 7.5 million productive TCRbeta reads.

There are 17 residues in the CDR3. Germline V gene data show CDR1 as SGHAT and CDR2 as FQNNGV. Bulk tissue was left unsorted, and RNA and DNA were co-extracted from roughly 20-30 mg of it. From about 530 ng total RNA, TCR beta cDNA was generated with a primer in the constant region. ARM-PCR, slightly modified, supplied the TCR beta libraries through three nested multiplex PCR rounds. TRBV1-TRBV30 forward primers paired with a C-beta reverse primer drove the first two PCR rounds, around 9 cycles each. TCRdb fed the multiplex PCR reads into MiXCR, producing one record per CDR3 protein. The sample lists 20,000 to 25,000 distinct CDR3 sequences; 60% to 80% were seen once. Regarding the study as a whole: Blood's top-250-clone fraction was significantly lower than that of tumors (p = 0.039).

Sequencing was performed on liver tumor tissue from sampling region 1. The subset denotes: tumor region T1, superior pole. The chain carries TRBV11-2 and TRBJ2-1; 7 bases are shared with TRBD1. The TCR originated in a woman aged 30 to 39 with primary liver carcinoma and hepatitis B virus infection. In nucleotides, the CDR3 is TGTGACAGCAGCTTAACCCACGGACAGGAGTACAGGGGTGAGCAGCTCTTC. This encodes CDSSLTHGQEYRGEQLF.